This T cell receptor beta chain comes out of a study of T cell responses to AZD1222 COVID-19 vaccine. Study background: Pooled in the analysis were second doses at about 4 or about 12 weeks. Study-level results: Unmutated variant regions are reportedly the target of nearly half of TCRs that are spike-specific. Among the donors, most were white British and more were female, and clonal diversity was possibly underestimated. Repertoires were obtained solely post-peak T cell response.

The CDR3 has 17 residues. The germline V gene has CDR1 SGHRS and CDR2 YFSETQ. V lost 0 bases to trimming and J lost 5 bases, with 20 bases between them. Clones were read by immunoSEQ multiplex PCR, and TCRdb kept only the in-frame ones, dropping some. The sample consists of 55,000 to 90,000 clones, less than 90% of them appearing once. This clone is a singleton in its sample. What it binds is not known. This rearrangement joins TRBV5-1 to TRBJ1-2; D is ambiguous. The origin of this receptor is an adult in good health. Sequenced here: peripheral blood, sampled on day 0 of AZD1222 vaccination. In DNA form, the CDR3 reads TGCGCCAGCAGCTTGGATTGGCAGCCCGGGCGGCGATATGGCTACACCTTC. Translating gives CASSLDWQPGRRYGYTF. The complete variable domain, with remaining parts taken from reference TRBV5-1 and TRBJ1-2, reads KAGVTQTPRYLIKTRGQQVTLSCSPISGHRSVSWYQQTPGQGLQFLFEYFSETQRNKGNFPGRFSGRQFSNSRSEMNVSTLELGDSALYLCASSLDWQPGRRYGYTFGSGTRLTVV.